The sequence of this T cell receptor (beta chain) was determined in a study of human T cells and chemical hapten exposure. Time point of the sample: patch test 2, 6 weeks after DPC sensitization. Treatment: therapeutic diphenylcyclopropenone sensitization with weekly scalp DPC. A single record per CDR3 protein comes from TCRdb applying MiXCR to the RACE reads. The data show about 140,000 distinct CDR3 sequences, about 10% seen once. This clonotype has ten or more counts. The TCR was taken from a woman between 50 and 59 years old with alopecia areata. Some clones in this sample may be carry-over from other donors' samples. This sample comprised whole blood, obtained in connection with sensitization to the hapten diphenylcyclopropenone (DPC).

CDR3 protein: CASSAGRDLPYGYTF. CDR3 nucleotide sequence: TGTGCCAGTAGTGCGGGACGGGACCTTCCCTATGGCTACACCTTC. The rearrangement joins TRBV19 to TRBJ1-2, with D tentatively TRBD1 (5 bases). V was cut by 5 bases and J by 4 bases, with 17 bases left in between. CDR3 length: 15 amino acids. Germline CDR1 is LNHDA and CDR2 is SQIVND (reference sequence). Full variable domain (rest looked up from reference TRBV19 and TRBJ1-2): DGGITQSPKYLFRKEGQNVTLSCEQNLNHDAMYWYRQDPGQGLRLIYYSQIVNDFQKGDIAEGYSVSREKKESFPLTVTSAQKNPTAFYLCASSAGRDLPYGYTFGSGTRLTVV.